These T cell receptor beta chains were read from a single sample in a study of cytomegalovirus exposure and HLA in healthy donors. Only in-frame clones appear in the TCRdb table, and some are missing; sequencing was by immunoSEQ multiplex PCR. This table holds more than 95,000 clones, about nine tenths found once. Sequenced input: PBMCs. Source of these receptors: a woman aged 18-29 years in good health and CMV-seronegative. CDR3s include the opening cysteine and the closing phenylalanine or tryptophan. A D gene is named only where the DNA matches it firmly. Not every row has a clone size; where given, it reads once, few, many or a size class.

abundance,v_gene,j_gene,d_gene,CDR3nt,CDR3aa
-,TRBV25-1,TRBJ1-2,-,TGTGCCAGCAGTGAACCCTCCACAGGGTTCCGTGGCTACACCTTC,CASSEPSTGFRGYTF
once,TRBV4-2,TRBJ2-5,TRBD2,TGTGCCAGCAGCCTCTCGGGACTAGCGGCTAACCAAGAGACCCAGTACTTC,CASSLSGLAANQETQYF
few,TRBV28,TRBJ2-5,-,TGTGCCAGCAGTCTCGTCGGCCAAGAGACCCAGTACTTC,CASSLVGQETQYF
-,TRBV19,TRBJ2-1,TRBD1,TGTGCCAGTAGTATGACAGGGGAATACAATGAGCAGTTCTTC,CASSMTGEYNEQFF
once,TRBV2,TRBJ2-5,TRBD2,TGTGCCAGCAGTGAAGAGGGAGCGGGGCAAGAGACCCAGTACTTC,CASSEEGAGQETQYF
-,TRBV25-1,TRBJ2-1,TRBD2,TGTGCCAGTACTAGCGGGACCTACAATGAGCAGTTCTTC,CASTSGTYNEQFF
many,TRBV6-4,TRBJ2-3,TRBD2,TGTGCCAGCAGTGACTCAGCGGGAGGGCCAGATACGCAGTATTTT,CASSDSAGGPDTQYF
-,TRBV13,TRBJ2-1,TRBD2,TGTGCCAGCAGCTTACGTGTGGCGGGAGAATTGGGAGAGCAGTTCTTC,CASSLRVAGELGEQFF
once,TRBV9,TRBJ1-2,TRBD1,TGTGCCAGCAGCCCGGGACAGGGAGGCTATGGCTACACCTTC,CASSPGQGGYGYTF
-,TRBV9,TRBJ2-5,TRBD2,TGTGCCAGCAGCGGGAGTAGCGGGAGTACGGGAGAGACCCAGTACTTC,CASSGSSGSTGETQYF
-,TRBV5-4,TRBJ2-1,TRBD2,TGTGCCAGCAGCCCGGGACTAGCGGGAGGGGATGAGCAGTTCTTC,CASSPGLAGGDEQFF
-,TRBV7-3,TRBJ2-2,-,TGTGCCAGCAGCTTTATAGCGTCCGGGGAGCTGTTTTTT,CASSFIASGELFF
-,TRBV7-9,TRBJ1-1,TRBD1,TGTGCCAGCAGCCCAAGGCGACAGGGATACACTGAAGCTTTCTTT,CASSPRRQGYTEAFF
-,TRBV7-2,TRBJ2-5,-,TGTGCCAGCAGCTTGGGGAATCTCGGGAAAGAGACCCAGTACTTC,CASSLGNLGKETQYF
-,TRBV29-1,TRBJ2-3,-,TGCAGCTCTGGACAGGAGGGAGCCACGCAGTATTTT,CSSGQEGATQYF
-,TRBV10-3,TRBJ2-7,-,TGTGCCATCGCCCGAGAGGGGGGGCGCGCGTCTCTTAGTTCCTACGAGCAGTACTTC,CAIAREGGRASLSSYEQYF
-,TRBV5-1,TRBJ2-5,-,TGCGCCAGCAGCTTGGGCGGGACCCAAGAGACCCAGTACTTC,CASSLGGTQETQYF
-,TRBV18,TRBJ2-7,TRBD2,TGTGCCAGCTCACCGCCGGGACTAGCGGGAAACGGCGAGCAGTACTTC,CASSPPGLAGNGEQYF
-,TRBV11-3,TRBJ2-3,TRBD1,TGTGCCAGCTCGGACAGGATGGGCCCAGATACGCAGTATTTT,CASSDRMGPDTQYF
-,TRBV6-1,TRBJ2-1,TRBD2,TGTGCCAGCCGATTCAGGAGCGGGGGTGCCAATGAGCAGTTCTTC,CASRFRSGGANEQFF
-,TRBV28,TRBJ1-4,TRBD1,TGTGCCAGCAGTTTGGTTAGGGGGCGCAGGGAAAAACTGTTTTTT,CASSLVRGRREKLFF
-,TRBV9,TRBJ2-7,TRBD1,TGTGCCAGCAGCGTAGACCCGGGACAGAGATACGAGCAGTACTTC,CASSVDPGQRYEQYF
-,TRBV30,TRBJ2-1,TRBD2,TGTGCCTGGGATGGGACTAGCGGGAACTACCATGAGCAGTTCTTC,CAWDGTSGNYHEQFF
-,TRBV11-2,TRBJ2-2,-,TGTGCCAGCAGCCCCCCCTGGGGAGAATGGGACACCGGGGAGCTGTTTTTT,CASSPPWGEWDTGELFF
-,TRBV5-5,TRBJ1-2,-,TGTGCCAGCAGCTTGGAGGGGGTTACATATGGCTACACCTTC,CASSLEGVTYGYTF
once,TRBV6-4,TRBJ2-7,TRBD1,TGTGCCAGCAGCCGGGACAGGTATTCCTACGAGCAGTACTTC,CASSRDRYSYEQYF
-,TRBV7-8,TRBJ1-2,-,TGTGCCAGCAGCTTCGGGACTAACTATGGCTACACCTTC,CASSFGTNYGYTF
-,TRBV4-1,TRBJ2-7,TRBD1,TGCGCCAGCAGCCAAGAAGGGACAGGGGTAGACGAGCAGTACTTC,CASSQEGTGVDEQYF
-,TRBV5-1,TRBJ1-2,-,TGCGCCAGCAGCCGGACGGGGGGAACAGGCTACACCTTC,CASSRTGGTGYTF
-,TRBV15,TRBJ2-5,-,TGTGCCACCAGCAGAGATCTGGCTCAAGAGACCCAGTACTTC,CATSRDLAQETQYF
-,TRBV28,TRBJ1-5,-,TGTGCCAGCAGTCACAAACAGGTCTATAGCAATCAGCCCCAGCATTTT,CASSHKQVYSNQPQHF
few,TRBV19,TRBJ2-7,-,TGTGCCAGTAGTATCGCGGCGGTGGCCTACGAGCAGTACTTC,CASSIAAVAYEQYF
-,TRBV5-1,TRBJ1-5,TRBD1,TGCGCCAGCAGCTGGACAGGTATGGAAAATCAGCCCCAGCATTTT,CASSWTGMENQPQHF
once,TRBV5-1,TRBJ2-7,-,TGCGCCAGCAGCCCGAGAGGGTTACAGTACGAGCAGTACTTC,CASSPRGLQYEQYF
-,TRBV18,TRBJ2-3,TRBD2,TGTGCCAGCTCCACACCGGCTAGCGGGGCCTTTACTAGCACAGATACGCAGTATTTT,CASSTPASGAFTSTDTQYF
-,TRBV28,TRBJ2-3,-,TGTGCCAGCAGTCCAATGCTATCCCAGGCAGCAGATACGCAGTATTTT,CASSPMLSQAADTQYF
-,TRBV5-6,TRBJ1-2,TRBD1,TGTGCCAGCAGCCCAGACAGGGACTATGGCTACACCTTC,CASSPDRDYGYTF
-,TRBV9,TRBJ2-7,-,TGTGCCAGCAGCGTAGCTTCGTCGGGAGCAGTTTACGAGCAGTACTTC,CASSVASSGAVYEQYF
-,TRBV4-2,TRBJ2-7,-,TGTGCCAGCAGCCAAGTTGGCAGGGGCGCCTCCTACGAGCAGTACTTC,CASSQVGRGASYEQYF
-,TRBV6-5,TRBJ2-3,-,TGTGCCAGCCAACAGGGTTGGGATACGCAGTATTTT,CASQQGWDTQYF
-,TRBV11-2,TRBJ2-4,TRBD1,TGTGCCAGCAGCTTAGTGTGGACAGGGAAAAACATTCAGTACTTC,CASSLVWTGKNIQYF
-,TRBV27,TRBJ2-3,-,TGTGCCAGCAGTCTTTTTGTAGCATCTAGCACAGATACGCAGTATTTT,CASSLFVASSTDTQYF
-,TRBV14,TRBJ2-5,-,TGTGCCAGCAGCCAAGATATCGAGACCCAGTACTTC,CASSQDIETQYF
-,TRBV2,TRBJ2-3,TRBD2,TGTGCCAGCCGCCGTTCCGGGACTAGCACTAGCACAGATACGCAGTATTTT,CASRRSGTSTSTDTQYF
once,TRBV6-5,TRBJ2-7,TRBD1,TGTGCCAGCAGTTACCACCCCGGGACAGACTACGAGCAGTACTTC,CASSYHPGTDYEQYF
once,TRBV29-1,TRBJ2-3,-,TGCAGCGTTGGGTCCAGCGGGACAAGCACAGATACGCAGTATTTT,CSVGSSGTSTDTQYF
-,TRBV2,TRBJ2-3,-,TGTGCCAGCAGTGATGGGGAGAGAGATACGCAGTATTTT,CASSDGERDTQYF
-,TRBV6-4,TRBJ2-2,-,TGTGCCAGCAGTGACAGGGAGCCCGGGGAGCTGTTTTTT,CASSDREPGELFF
-,TRBV7-3,TRBJ2-1,-,TGTGCCAGCAGCTTAATCACCGGGACTTGGAATGAGCAGTTCTTC,CASSLITGTWNEQFF
-,TRBV5-4,TRBJ2-3,TRBD2,TGTGCCAGCAGTGGGGTACGCGGGAGTAACCCAGATACGCAGTATTTT,CASSGVRGSNPDTQYF
-,TRBV14,TRBJ2-2,-,TGTGCCAGCAGCGATCTACAGGGCCCCGGGGAGCTGTTTTTT,CASSDLQGPGELFF
-,TRBV7-8,TRBJ1-5,-,TGTGCCAGCAGCCCCACCCCGCAGGGAAGTTGGCAGCCCCAGCATTTT,CASSPTPQGSWQPQHF